This note documents a single T cell receptor beta chain sequence. Profiled with immunoSEQ multiplex PCR; TCRdb holds only in-frame clones, not every one. The table lists more than 150,000 clones, approximately 81% of them singletons. These data come from a study of blood T cell repertoires in COVID-19. The CDR3 has 15 residues. Germline trimming cut 5 bases from V and 6 bases from J; bases unmatched to any gene: 11. CDR1 and CDR2 (germline): SEHNR, FQNEAQ (reference sequence). The chain couples TRBV7-9 to TRBJ1-2; 8 positions match TRBD1. This clonotype was sampled from a man aged 18 to 29 with active or convalescent COVID-19. Sequencing input: peripheral blood. This chain's CDR3 is CASSEGQGSIDGYTF. The CDR3 coding sequence is TGTGCCAGCAGCGAAGGACAGGGTAGTATCGATGGCTACACCTTC.